Listed here are 21 T cell receptor beta chains from one sample, sequenced in a study of blood T cell repertoires in COVID-19. Clones were read by immunoSEQ multiplex PCR, and TCRdb kept only the in-frame ones, dropping some. The sample records around 200,000 clones, more than 75% being singletons. The sequenced sample was peripheral blood. Source of these receptors: a woman aged 18-29 years who had recovered from COVID-19.

The V call is TRBV27, the J call TRBJ2-3, with 7 bases lining up with TRBD1. The ends lost 0 bases at V and 5 bases at J; junction bases unmatched: 11. The CDR3 loop spans 17 amino acids. Germline V gives CDR1 MNHEY, CDR2 SMNVEV (reference sequence). CDR3 in amino acids: CASSLSYRDRGIDTQYF. CDR3 nucleotides: TGTGCCAGCAGTTTATCGTACCGGGACAGAGGAATAGATACGCAGTATTTT.

The genes are TRBV15 and TRBJ1-1, with 8 bases lining up with TRBD1. Germline CDR1 reads LNHNV; CDR2 reads YYDKDF (reference sequence). V lost 4 bases to trimming and J lost 4 bases; unmatched junction nucleotides: 11. This CDR3 comprises 16 residues. The CDR3 DNA reads TGTGCCACCAGCACCTACTCGACAGGGGCCCCCACTGAAGCTTTCTTT. Protein: CATSTYSTGAPTEAFF.

V is TRBV4-2 and J is TRBJ2-6; 10 nucleotides agree with TRBD2. The CDR3 has 19 residues. Unmatched junction bases numbered 6, after V lost 0 bases and J lost 1 base. CDR1 is LGHNA and CDR2 is YNFKEQ in the germline V gene. CDR3 region: CASSQDLASGGSGANVLTF. Written as DNA, the CDR3 is TGTGCCAGCAGCCAAGATCTCGCTAGCGGGGGTTCTGGGGCCAACGTCCTGACTTTC.

The chain uses TRBV5-1 and TRBJ2-1; tentative D call: TRBD1 (5 bases). The CDR3 has 16 residues. Trimming cost V 0 bases and J 0 bases, with 10 bases left between them. The germline V gene has CDR1 SGHRS and CDR2 YFSETQ. CDR3 DNA sequence: TGCGCCAGCAGCTTGGGACAGACAACCTCCTACAATGAGCAGTTCTTC. This codes for CASSLGQTTSYNEQFF.

V and J are TRBV18 and TRBJ1-1, with D possibly TRBD1 on 6 matching bases. The V and J ends lost 3 bases and 6 bases respectively, with 11 bases between them. CDR3 length: 13 residues. Germline assignment: CDR1 KGHSH and CDR2 LQKENI. The CDR3 protein is CASSPDRIAEAFF. In DNA form, the CDR3 reads TGTGCCAGCTCACCTGACAGGATCGCTGAAGCTTTCTTT.

J is TRBJ1-5 and V is TRBV3-1 (or the pseudogene TRBV3-2); D remains unclear. Trimming took off 3 bases at V and 4 bases at J, with 4 bases between the two ends. The CDR3 sequence is 12 residues long. The germline V gene has CDR1 LGHDT and CDR2 YNNKEL (reference sequence). The CDR3 is CASSQSNQPQHF. In DNA, the CDR3 is TGTGCCAGCAGCCAGAGTAATCAGCCCCAGCATTTT.

This clone has a single count. This chain uses TRBV19 with TRBJ2-5; D remains ambiguous. The CDR3 length is 13 residues. Between the trimmed V and J ends, which lost 4 bases and 4 bases, there was a span of 10 bases. Germline V CDR1 and CDR2: LNHDA, SQIVND (reference sequence). Written as DNA, the CDR3 is TGTGCCAGTAGTAGGTCGGGTATAGAGACCCAGTACTTC. As protein: CASSRSGIETQYF.

V and J are TRBV28 and TRBJ1-6, with TRBD1 matching 7 bases. The CDR3 consists of 13 residues. Trimming removed 5 bases from V and 11 bases from J; junction bases left unmatched: 6. Germline V gene sequence: CDR1 MDHEN, CDR2 SYDVKM. The CDR3 nucleotides read TGTGCCAGCAGTCAGGGGGGTCCTCCACCCCTCCACTTT. It yields the protein CASSQGGPPPLHF. Combining the CDR3 with reference TRBV28 and TRBJ1-6 gives the whole variable domain DVKVTQSSRYLVKRTGEKVFLECVQDMDHENMFWYRQDPGLGLRLIYFSYDVKMKEKGDIPEGYSVSREKKERFSLILESASTNQTSMYLCASSQGGPPPLHFGNGTRLTVT.

The CDR3 coding sequence is TGTGCCAGCAGCTTAGGGGTAGGCTGGGAGACAGATACGCAGTATTTT. This codes for CASSLGVGWETDTQYF. The V and J genes are TRBV11-2 and TRBJ2-3; D possibly corresponds to TRBD2 (5 bases). The CDR3 spans 16 residues. V gave up 1 base and J gave up 3 bases, with 14 bases separating them. CDR1 and CDR2 (germline): SGHAT, FQNNGV.

The rearrangement links TRBV9 to TRBJ2-1, with D possibly being TRBD2 (5 bases). The CDR3 is 12 amino acids. From germline, CDR1 is SGDLS and CDR2 YYNGEE. V was pared by 4 bases and J by 9 bases, with 11 bases between. The DNA for the CDR3 is TGTGCCAGCAGCCCGGACTTGATTGAGCAGTTCTTC. Translating it yields CASSPDLIEQFF.

The chain uses TRBV19 and TRBJ2-7; 8 nucleotides align to TRBD1. V trimming: 3 bases; J trimming: 3 bases; junction bases outside the gene matches: 7. CDR3 length: 15 residues. CDR1 is LNHDA and CDR2 is SQIVND in the germline V gene (reference sequence). The CDR3 is CASSISGTGFYEQYF. As DNA, the CDR3 is TGTGCCAGTAGTATCTCCGGGACAGGCTTCTACGAGCAGTACTTC.

This clone has only one observation. The rearrangement uses TRBV25-1 and TRBJ2-7; tentative D call: TRBD1 (6 bases). The V and J ends lost 5 bases and 4 bases respectively, with 12 bases between them. The CDR3 covers 13 residues. Per the germline V gene, CDR1 is MGHDK and CDR2 is SYGVNS. CDR3 protein: CASSTLDSYEQYF. The CDR3 bases are TGTGCCAGCAGTACCTTGGACAGTTACGAGCAGTACTTC.

V usage is TRBV4-3 and J usage is TRBJ1-4; D unclear. The length of the CDR3 is 15 residues. Trimming pared 4 bases from V and 8 bases from J, leaving 17 bases between. CDR1 and CDR2 from the germline V gene are LGHNA and YSLEER. The CDR3 nucleotides read TGCGCCAGCAGCCCAAACGGAAGACCTAGGGAAAAACTGTTTTTT. It specifies CASSPNGRPREKLFF.

This clone was picked up one time. The rearrangement joins TRBV4-1 to TRBJ1-1, with D perhaps TRBD1 (6 bases). Germline V gene data show CDR1 as MGHRA and CDR2 as YSYEKL. Trimming left V 3 bases short and J 5 bases short, with 13 bases between. The length of the CDR3 is 14 residues. The CDR3 protein is CASSHIRGETEAFF. The CDR3 DNA reads as TGCGCCAGCAGCCATATCAGGGGAGAGACTGAAGCTTTCTTT.

The chain carries TRBV3-1 (or the pseudogene TRBV3-2) and TRBJ2-5, with 8 bases matching TRBD2. This CDR3 is 19 amino acids long. Germline V gives CDR1 LGHDT, CDR2 YNNKEL (reference sequence). V shed 4 bases, J shed 5 bases, and the junction held 21 bases outside the gene matches. The CDR3 spells CASSPRLASGLRLTETQYF. The CDR3 DNA is TGTGCCAGCAGCCCTAGACTAGCGTCGGGACTGAGGTTAACGGAGACCCAGTACTTC.

V gene TRBV24-1 combines with J gene TRBJ1-2; D remains ambiguous. The ends were cut back, 4 bases at V and 10 bases at J, with 18 bases in the middle. CDR1 KGHDR and CDR2 SFDVKD come from the germline V gene. This CDR3 is built from 14 residues. CDR3 sequence (DNA): TGTGCCACCAGTGACCGGAGACGGCTAGTCGACTACACCTTC. This sequence encodes CATSDRRRLVDYTF.

The V gene is TRBV18, the J gene TRBJ2-3; 7 positions agree with TRBD1. CDR1 is KGHSH, CDR2 LQKENI, per germline. J lost 3 bases, V lost 1 base, and 10 bases had no gene match. This CDR3 is built from 17 residues. For the CDR3, the DNA is TGTGCCAGCTCACCACTACCGACAGGGCAGGGAACAGATACGCAGTATTTT. This translates into CASSPLPTGQGTDTQYF.

V and J are TRBV3-1 (or the pseudogene TRBV3-2) and TRBJ1-3, with D uncertain. The germline V and J ends were trimmed by 4 bases and 0 bases, with 10 bases remaining between them. Per germline, CDR1 LGHDT and CDR2 YNNKEL (reference sequence). The CDR3 length is 15 residues. The CDR3 coding sequence is TGTGCCAGCAGCCGACTGGGAGGCTCTGGAAACACCATATATTTT. Translation gives CASSRLGGSGNTIYF.

The J gene is TRBJ1-2, the V gene TRBV14; 7 bases match TRBD1. Unmatched junction bases numbered 15, after V lost 8 bases and J lost 6 bases. Germline V gives CDR1 SGHDN, CDR2 FVKESK. The CDR3 runs to 15 residues. The CDR3, as DNA: TGTGCCAGCCGACCGACAGGGATGACGGCGAATGGCTACACCTTC. This codes for CASRPTGMTANGYTF. Filled out from reference TRBV14 and TRBJ1-2, the complete variable domain reads EAGVTQFPSHSVIEKGQTVTLRCDPISGHDNLYWYRRVMGKEIKFLLHFVKESKQDESGMPNNRFLAERTGGTYSTLKVQPAELEDSGVYFCASRPTGMTANGYTFGSGTRLTVV.

Concerning this clone: The same CDR3 arises from other DNA sequences in this sample as well. The chain has TRBV11-2 and TRBJ1-1, with D maybe TRBD1 (6 bases). Trimming removed 5 bases at V and 2 bases at J, with 9 bases between. Germline V gene lookup returns CDR1 SGHAT and CDR2 FQNNGV. This CDR3 spans 13 amino acids. This chain's CDR3 is CASSLQGNTEAFF. The DNA of the CDR3 is TGTGCCAGCAGCCTACAGGGAAACACTGAAGCTTTCTTT.

The chain links TRBV9 to TRBJ2-1; TRBD2 might be the D (6 bases). CDR1 is SGDLS and CDR2 is YYNGEE in the germline V gene. The length of the CDR3 is 15 residues. Trimming removed 4 bases at V and 4 bases at J, with 15 bases between. Written as DNA, the CDR3 is TGTGCCAGCAGCCCTCGGAGCGGGCCATACAATGAGCAGTTCTTC. The encoded protein is CASSPRSGPYNEQFF.